Included here is one TCR beta chain sequence, with context. This entry belongs to a study of blood T cell repertoires in COVID-19. At the level of the study: Material from acute and convalescent COVID-19 was sourced from the United States, Italy and Spain.

Profiled with immunoSEQ multiplex PCR; TCRdb holds only in-frame clones, not every one. Of around 60,000 clones in the sample, 80% to 95% were seen once. The CDR3 loop spans 14 amino acids. The V gene end was trimmed by 5 bases and the J gene end by 9 bases; junction bases not matched to a gene: 7. Germline V gene data show CDR1 as MNHEY and CDR2 as SVGAGI. This TCR came from a woman at least 80 years old with active COVID-19. Sequenced sample: peripheral blood. V and J are TRBV6-5 and TRBJ1-6, with 7 bases identical to TRBD1. The CDR3 DNA sequence: TGTGCCAGCAGTAACAACAGGGGAAGTTCACCCCTCCACTTT. It specifies CASSNNRGSSPLHF.